This TCR beta chain was retrieved from a study of cytomegalovirus exposure and HLA in healthy donors. The study ran its PCR with 60 Vbeta and 13 Jbeta primers. Data came from immunoSEQ multiplex PCR; TCRdb stores just in-frame clones and leaves some out. Among around 150,000 clones listed, roughly 80% were seen once. The TCR was taken from a middle-aged man in good health and CMV-seropositive. Sequences were obtained from PBMCs.

The CDR3 DNA reads as TGTGCCAGCCGGTTACAGGGTACCTACGAGCAGTACTTC. Its protein is CASRLQGTYEQYF. This chain joins TRBV19 and TRBJ2-7; possibly TRBD1 for D (6 bases). V lost 9 bases and J lost 2, with 14 bases in between. Per germline, CDR1 LNHDA and CDR2 SQIVND (reference sequence). There are 13 residues in the CDR3. Together with reference TRBV19 and TRBJ2-7, the CDR3 gives the full variable domain: DGGITQSPKYLFRKEGQNVTLSCEQNLNHDAMYWYRQDPGQGLRLIYYSQIVNDFQKGDIAEGYSVSREKKESFPLTVTSAQKNPTAFYLCASRLQGTYEQYFGPGTRLTVT.